This is a list of T cell receptor beta chains from one sample in a study of metastatic and nonmetastatic thyroid tumors. TCRdb reanalyzed the PCR reads via MiXCR. The table has about 40,000 clones, 15% to 20% seen once. Source material: tumor tissue. These receptors originate from a female donor with papillary thyroid cancer or a benign thyroid nodule (not recorded which). Some clones in this sample may be carry-over from other donors' samples. Both conserved end residues are part of each CDR3.

TRBV6-1	TRBJ2-1	CASMKGYLYNEQFF
TRBV6-4	TRBJ2-3	CASSDEEGGGTDTQYF
TRBV10-3	TRBJ2-7	CATMDSSSSYEQYF
TRBV6-1	TRBJ1-2	CASSEVMASYGYTF
TRBV6-5	TRBJ1-2	CASSYSPRNGYTF
TRBV5-1	TRBJ2-7	CASRLAGSYEQYF
TRBV7-2	TRBJ2-1	CASSLAYRGGEQFF
TRBV6-2/TRBV6-3	TRBJ1-5	CASSYGASAKCSNQPQHF
TRBV6-1	TRBJ1-5	CASNLQGSNQPQHF
TRBV5-1	TRBJ2-2	CASSYLTGSTGELFF
TRBV11-1	TRBJ2-7	CASSDRGPYEQYF
TRBV5-6	TRBJ2-7	CASSLRQAVYEQYF
TRBV7-9	TRBJ1-3	CASNPGYGNTIYF
TRBV10-3	TRBJ1-2	CATSTDRWDRDDGYTF
TRBV15	TRBJ2-7	CATSRDATVYEQYF
TRBV18	TRBJ1-1	CASSRDAVMNTEAFF
TRBV4-1	TRBJ2-1	CASSQGEEVPSDEQFF
TRBV6-1	TRBJ2-7	CASSTKGYEQYF
TRBV9	TRBJ2-2	CASSVRDREANTGELFF
TRBV3-1	TRBJ2-3	CASSQDIDRWTDTQYF
TRBV7-8	TRBJ1-5	CASSLRTAVFSNQPQHF
TRBV7-9	TRBJ2-1	CASSLRGQGNEQFF
TRBV6-1	TRBJ2-3	CASSEAVTSTDTQYF
TRBV30	TRBJ1-2	CAWRSTGSREGYTF
TRBV7-2	TRBJ1-2	CASSLGWGYTF
TRBV24-1	TRBJ2-3	CATVAGNTDTQYF
TRBV12-3/TRBV12-4	TRBJ2-1	CASSLTDYNEQFF
TRBV2	TRBJ1-4	CASSEGGRTNEKLFF
TRBV14	TRBJ2-7	CASSQDVQATPLYEQYF
TRBV20-1	TRBJ1-6	CSARQGSSFLNSPLHF
TRBV5-1	TRBJ1-3	CASRVTASSGNTIYF
TRBV9	TRBJ1-2	CASSYTGQGRYGYTF
TRBV30	TRBJ2-7	CAWSVGIAGAIEQYF
TRBV20-1	TRBJ2-3	CSARLAGGVDTQYF